Described below is a single T cell receptor (beta chain) sequence and its context. Other DNA sequences in the same sample also yield this CDR3. Deletions cut 0 bases from V and 4 bases from J, with 12 bases between. The germline V gene has CDR1 MNHEY and CDR2 SVGAGI. The CDR3 loop spans 15 amino acids. This record comes from a study of blood T cell repertoires in COVID-19. Study context: PBMCs, B-cell-depleted T cells, or T cells provided the cDNA or gDNA that made up the material.

Per the study methods: From reference gene primer amplification, estimates of nucleated cell counts were derived. The protocol was immunoSEQ multiplex PCR, while the TCRdb copy is restricted to in-frame clones and leaves out a portion. That table supplies the V and J calls and clone size; D and trimming were determined from the DNA. The sample shows 200,000 to 250,000 clones, around four fifths of them seen only once. The receptor was derived from a woman aged 70-85 years with active or convalescent COVID-19. This chain uses TRBV6-5 with TRBJ2-5; maybe TRBD1 (8 bases). The sample was peripheral blood. CDR3: CASSYSTGGGETQYF. As DNA, the CDR3 is TGTGCCAGCAGTTACTCCACAGGGGGGGGAGAGACCCAGTACTTC.